The 28 T cell receptor beta chains presented below share a single source sample, sequenced in a study of T cell responses to AZD1222 COVID-19 vaccine. Data came from immunoSEQ multiplex PCR; TCRdb stores just in-frame clones and leaves some out. The sample holds about 64,000 clones, approximately 80% seen once. The specimen was peripheral blood, collected 28 days after the second AZD1222 dose. Source of these receptors: an adult who received the AZD1222 COVID-19 vaccine.

This chain connects TRBV27 to TRBJ1-5; D gene uncertain. The V end was cut by 5 bases, the J end by 3 bases, with 8 bases between. The CDR3 runs 13 residues. CDR1 and CDR2 from the germline V gene are MNHEY and SMNVEV (reference sequence). DNA of the CDR3: TGTGCCAGCAGTCCCACTCTCAATCAGCCCCAGCATTTT. Translating gives CASSPTLNQPQHF.

The chain uses TRBV10-1 and TRBJ2-1; TRBD1 or TRBD2 may be the D gene (5 bases each). This CDR3 is 15 amino acids long. CDR1 and CDR2 (germline): WNHNN, SYGVQD (reference sequence). Trimming took 4 bases from V and 6 from J, leaving 16 bases between them. The CDR3 DNA follows: TGCGCCAGCAGTGCACCGGGACCCTGGGGCAATGAGCAGTTCTTC. The encoded protein is CASSAPGPWGNEQFF.

The genes are TRBV11-2 and TRBJ2-1; 8 nucleotides align to TRBD2. The germline CDR1 and CDR2 sequences are SGHAT and FQNNGV. V was clipped by 5 bases and J by 4 bases; unmatched bases: 10. The length of the CDR3 is 16 residues. The CDR3 DNA is TGTGCCAGCAGCCGAATATTCGGGACTAGATACAATGAGCAGTTCTTC. Its translation is CASSRIFGTRYNEQFF.

The rearrangement joins TRBV28 to TRBJ2-3; TRBD2 matches at 13 bases. V was clipped by 5 bases and J by 0 bases; unmatched bases: 5. This CDR3 region has 17 residues. Germline CDR1 reads MDHEN; CDR2 reads SYDVKM. CDR3 coding DNA: TGTGCCAGCAGTCAAACTAGCGGGGGGGCTAGCACAGATACGCAGTATTTT. Translated: CASSQTSGGASTDTQYF.

The V gene is TRBV5-1, the J gene TRBJ2-1, with a tentative D call TRBD2 (6 bases). The CDR3 spans 13 residues. Looked up from germline, CDR1 is SGHRS and CDR2 is YFSETQ. Trimming cost V 2 bases and J 5 bases, with 8 bases left between them. The DNA of the CDR3 is TGCGCCAGCAGCTTCGGGGGTAACAATGAGCAGTTCTTC. Its protein product is CASSFGGNNEQFF.

This chain uses TRBV4-1 with TRBJ1-2; tentatively, D is TRBD1 (5 bases). This CDR3 contains 19 residues. V lost 2 bases to trimming and J lost 3 bases, with 25 bases between them. Germline V gene sequence: CDR1 MGHRA, CDR2 YSYEKL. CDR3 residues: CASSQRYGGEGKADYGYTF. The CDR3 nucleotides read TGCGCCAGCAGCCAAAGGTACGGGGGTGAGGGAAAGGCGGACTATGGCTACACCTTC.

The chain has TRBV5-6 and TRBJ1-2; D call uncertain. V was shortened by 4 bases and J by 4 bases, with 11 bases between the two germline ends. Looked up from germline, CDR1 is SGHDT and CDR2 is YYEEEE. This CDR3 is 13 amino acids long. The CDR3 DNA follows: TGTGCCAGCAGCGACCAGAGCACCTATGGCTACACCTTC. Amino acid sequence: CASSDQSTYGYTF.

The chain uses TRBV3-1 (or the pseudogene TRBV3-2) and TRBJ2-1, with 12 bases identical to TRBD2. The J segment lost 16 bases and the V segment lost 8 bases, leaving 9 bases of the junction unmatched. Germline V gene sequence: CDR1 LGHDT, CDR2 YNNKEL (reference sequence). This CDR3 has 12 residues. CDR3 in amino acids: CASEGTSGPSFF. The CDR3 bases are TGTGCCAGCGAAGGGACTAGCGGGCCTAGTTTCTTC.

The sample holds one count of this clone. The chain uses TRBV10-3 and TRBJ2-1, with 7 bases fitting TRBD2. CDR1 is ENHRY, CDR2 SYGVKD, per germline. The CDR3 has 15 amino acids. After removal of 4 bases from V and 0 bases from J, the junction contained 3 bases not matched to a gene. CDR3 protein: CAISGEGSSYNEQFF. In nucleotides, the CDR3 is TGTGCCATCAGTGGGGAGGGGAGCTCCTACAATGAGCAGTTCTTC.

J is TRBJ1-2 and V is TRBV18; D is unresolved. Germline values: CDR1 KGHSH, CDR2 LQKENI. V shed 3 bases and J shed 8 bases, with 16 bases lying between them. CDR3 length: 14 residues. The chain's CDR3 is CASSPGSAPSGYTF. The CDR3 coding sequence is TGTGCCAGCTCACCGGGGTCGGCTCCCTCGGGCTACACCTTC.

The rearrangement uses TRBV6-4 and TRBJ1-3; D is unclear. The germline V and J ends were trimmed by 10 bases and 3 bases, with 16 bases remaining between them. The CDR3 runs to 14 residues. The germline gives CDR1 MRHNA, CDR2 SNTAGT. CDR3 residues: CAIPGSNFGNTIYF. The CDR3 nucleotides read TGTGCCATTCCGGGCAGCAACTTTGGAAACACCATATATTTT.

This clone was recorded once. V gene TRBV30 combines with J gene TRBJ1-2; D ambiguous. The CDR3 sequence is 11 residues long. Trimming removed 2 bases from V and 8 bases from J, with 9 bases in between. Germline CDR1 and CDR2: GTSNPN and SVGIG (reference sequence). CDR3 in DNA: TGTGCCTGGAGTAGACCCGCCGGCTACACCTTC. Protein: CAWSRPAGYTF.

This clone was detected once. The chain carries TRBV29-1 and TRBJ2-3, with D possibly being TRBD2 (6 bases). Germline assignment: CDR1 SQVTM and CDR2 ANQGSEA. The V gene lost 4 bases and the J gene lost 2 bases, with 13 bases spanning the gap. The length of the CDR3 is 14 residues. CDR3 amino acids: CSVGMGLPTDTQYF. For the CDR3, the DNA is TGCAGCGTTGGGATGGGACTCCCCACAGATACGCAGTATTTT.

The chain is built from TRBV5-1 and TRBJ2-1, with 9 bases fitting TRBD2. The CDR3 extends over 15 amino acids. Trimming removed 7 bases from V and 2 bases from J; junction bases left unmatched: 7. In germline, CDR1 is SGHRS, CDR2 YFSETQ. The CDR3 sequence: CASRGGGGAYNEQFF. The CDR3 region has the DNA TGCGCCAGCCGGGGGGGCGGGGGGGCCTACAATGAGCAGTTCTTC.

V gene TRBV5-4 combines with J gene TRBJ1-1; D perhaps matches TRBD1 (5 bases). Germline assignment: CDR1 SGHNT and CDR2 YYREEE (reference sequence). CDR3 length equals 16 residues. V lost 7 bases, J lost 6 bases, and 25 bases lay in between. The CDR3 bases are TGTGCCAGCGCTCGGACGTGGGGCCGGGCTGGGGCTGAAGCTTTCTTT. It is translated as CASARTWGRAGAEAFF.

In DNA, the CDR3 is TGCGCCAGCAGCGAGCGAGGGACTGGCAACACAGATACGCAGTATTTT. Translating gives CASSERGTGNTDTQYF. The genes are TRBV5-1 and TRBJ2-3; maybe TRBD2 (6 bases). The germline gives CDR1 SGHRS, CDR2 YFSETQ. The CDR3 runs 16 residues. The ends were cut back, 4 bases at V and 2 bases at J, with 17 bases in the middle.

V usage is TRBV5-1 and J usage is TRBJ1-2, with D possibly matching TRBD1 (6 bases). Germline values: CDR1 SGHRS, CDR2 YFSETQ. This CDR3 has 12 amino acids. Trimming cost V 4 bases and J 5 bases, with 9 bases left between them. The CDR3 sequence: CASSRTGYGYTF. CDR3 DNA: TGCGCCAGCAGCCGAACAGGGTATGGCTACACCTTC.

This chain uses TRBV30 with TRBJ2-1; 7 bases fit TRBD1. Germline-derived CDR1 and CDR2 are GTSNPN and SVGIG (reference sequence). Trimming took 0 bases from V and 4 from J; bases not matched to a gene: 3. The CDR3 runs to 14 residues. DNA for the CDR3: TGTGCCTGGAGTGTACGGACAGGATACAATGAGCAGTTCTTC. Translating gives CAWSVRTGYNEQFF.

The CDR3 reads CASSSFWPKDRGFNQPQHF. CDR3 bases: TGTGCCAGCAGTTCCTTTTGGCCCAAGGACAGGGGTTTCAATCAGCCCCAGCATTTT. The chain has TRBV28 and TRBJ1-5; the match to TRBD1 covers 9 bases. The CDR3 sequence is 19 residues long. The germline gives CDR1 MDHEN, CDR2 SYDVKM. Germline trimming cut 4 bases from V and 3 bases from J; bases unmatched to any gene: 16.

The J gene is TRBJ2-7, the V gene TRBV5-1, with D tentatively TRBD1 (6 bases). Germline CDR1 SGHRS, CDR2 YFSETQ. The CDR3 length is 14 residues. V lost 0 bases, J lost 2 bases, and 9 bases lay in between. The chain's CDR3 is CASSLGGTTYEQYF. The CDR3 DNA follows: TGCGCCAGCAGCTTGGGTGGGACAACCTACGAGCAGTACTTC.

The CDR3 sequence: CASSHQGRDEKLFF. In nucleotides, the CDR3 is TGTGCCAGCAGCCATCAGGGGAGGGATGAAAAACTGTTTTTT. The chain carries TRBV3-1 (or the pseudogene TRBV3-2) and TRBJ1-4; D possibly corresponds to TRBD1 (6 bases). V dropped 3 bases and J dropped 6 bases, with 11 bases sitting between them. Germline V lookup: CDR1 LGHDT, CDR2 YNNKEL (reference sequence). This CDR3 has 14 amino acids.

The chain links TRBV4-3 to TRBJ1-4; D is ambiguous. This CDR3 spans 14 amino acids. Germline assignment: CDR1 LGHNA and CDR2 YSLEER. Trimming took 4 bases from V and 3 from J, leaving 9 bases between them. The CDR3 region has the DNA TGCGCCAGCAGCCGGACTGATTCTAATGAAAAACTGTTTTTT. Protein sequence: CASSRTDSNEKLFF.

The V and J genes are TRBV7-8 and TRBJ2-7; D uncertain. Trimming removed 10 bases from V and 6 bases from J, with 10 bases in between. The CDR3 spans 10 residues. Per the germline V gene, CDR1 is SGHVS and CDR2 is FQNEAQ. For the CDR3, the DNA is TGTGCCACGGGTATCAGCGAGCAGTACTTC. Translating gives CATGISEQYF.

The CDR3 DNA follows: TGTGCCAGCAGTGAGGGTCTGAGCTCCTACAATGAGCAGTTCTTC. Its translation is CASSEGLSSYNEQFF. J is TRBJ2-1 and V is TRBV2; no firm D call. Per the germline V gene, CDR1 is SNHLY and CDR2 is FYNNEI. The CDR3 is 15 residues long. Trimming removed 3 bases from V and 0 bases from J, with 9 bases in between.

The chain employs TRBV3-1 (or the pseudogene TRBV3-2) and TRBJ2-3, with 14 bases identical to TRBD2. After removal of 5 bases from V and 11 bases from J, the junction contained 12 bases not matched to a gene. The CDR3 has 16 residues. CDR1 is LGHDT, CDR2 YNNKEL, per germline (reference sequence). CDR3 loop: CASSYGLAGGTSGQYF. The CDR3 region has the DNA TGTGCCAGCAGCTATGGACTAGCGGGGGGAACGAGTGGGCAGTATTTT.

The CDR3 DNA sequence: TGTGCCAGCAGCTTGGGACAGCGGGGGACTTATGGCTACACCTTC. Protein sequence: CASSLGQRGTYGYTF. The rearrangement joins TRBV5-8 to TRBJ1-2; maybe TRBD1 (5 bases). The CDR3 covers 15 residues. V was cut by 0 bases and J by 5 bases, with 14 bases left in between. Germline-derived CDR1 and CDR2 are SGHTS and YDEGEE. Supplemented by reference TRBV5-8 and TRBJ1-2, the full variable domain reads EAGVTQSPTHLIKTRGQQATLRCSPISGHTSVYWYQQALGLGLQFLLWYDEGEERNRGNFPPRFSGRQFPNYSSELNVNALELEDSALYLCASSLGQRGTYGYTFGSGTRLTVV.

This chain links TRBV3-1 (or the pseudogene TRBV3-2) with TRBJ2-7, with D possibly called TRBD1 or TRBD2 (6 bases each). V lost 6 bases to trimming and J lost 4 bases, with 16 bases between them. Germline CDR1 and CDR2: LGHDT and YNNKEL (reference sequence). The CDR3 loop spans 14 amino acids. The CDR3 here is CASSLKGGSYEQYF. The CDR3 DNA follows: TGTGCCAGCAGTCTAAAAGGGGGGTCTTACGAGCAGTACTTC.

The CDR3 is CASSIGAGGPYEQYF. The CDR3 DNA follows: TGTGCCAGCAGCATCGGGGCGGGGGGGCCCTACGAGCAGTACTTC. The chain combines TRBV5-8 with TRBJ2-7; 9 nucleotides line up with TRBD2. Trimming cost V 4 bases and J 2 bases; bases outside gene matches: 7. This CDR3 comprises 15 residues. Germline-derived CDR1 and CDR2 are SGHTS and YDEGEE.